Listed here is a single T cell receptor (beta chain). Its antigen remains unidentified. The data originate from a study of cytomegalovirus exposure and HLA in healthy donors. Study findings and constraints: In vitro, a few CMV-associated chains proved specific for CMV antigens. Segments of the TCR beta V type were, in most cases, productive about 87% or about 30% of the time in an earlier analysis.

CMV serostatus data were not documented for this donor. The PCR employed 60 Vbeta primers together with 13 Jbeta primers. The table came from immunoSEQ multiplex PCR; TCRdb's copy has only in-frame clones and leaves some out. The table lists under 200,000 clones, 80% of them singletons. V trimming: 5 bases; J trimming: 8 bases; junction bases outside the gene matches: 4. The CDR3 extends over 14 amino acids. The V gene's germline CDR1 is SEHNR and CDR2 FQNEAQ (reference sequence). The sequenced sample was PBMCs. V is TRBV7-9 and J is TRBJ1-6, with 9 bases aligning to TRBD1. This sequence originates from a human donor in good health. DNA for the CDR3: TGTGCCAGCAGCCTCGGACAGGGGTATTCACCCCTCCACTTT. Encoded protein: CASSLGQGYSPLHF.